The 4 T cell receptor beta chains below come from one sample, sequenced in a study of blood T cell repertoires in COVID-19. The table came from immunoSEQ multiplex PCR; TCRdb's copy has only in-frame clones and leaves some out. The sample lists approximately 120,000 clones, 60% to 80% occurring once. Source material: peripheral blood. Receptor source: a man older than 75 with COVID-19, enrolled during active disease.

V usage is TRBV24-1 and J usage is TRBJ2-7; 9 nucleotides align to TRBD1. This CDR3 contains 13 residues. Trimming cost V 7 bases and J 6 bases; bases outside gene matches: 6. Per the germline V gene, CDR1 is KGHDR and CDR2 is SFDVKD. CDR3 region: CATSLQGASEQYF. In DNA form, the CDR3 reads TGTGCCACCAGCCTACAGGGGGCGAGCGAGCAGTACTTC.

The gene calls are TRBV28 and TRBJ2-2; 12 bases match TRBD2. Trimming cost V 3 bases and J 4 bases; bases outside gene matches: 3. Per the germline V gene, CDR1 is MDHEN and CDR2 is SYDVKM. The length of the CDR3 is 16 residues. CDR3 sequence: CASSFLGLAGTGELFF. The CDR3 nucleotides are TGTGCCAGCAGTTTCTTGGGACTAGCGGGCACCGGGGAGCTGTTTTTT.

The V call is TRBV28, the J call TRBJ2-1; 11 bases agree with TRBD2. Losses at the gene ends were 4 bases for V and 2 bases for J; bases not matched to a gene: 16. Looked up from germline, CDR1 is MDHEN and CDR2 is SYDVKM. The CDR3 is 20 amino acids. CDR3 region: CASSSHTSGSPSHPYNEQFF. CDR3 DNA: TGTGCCAGCAGTTCACATACTAGCGGGAGCCCATCTCACCCCTACAATGAGCAGTTCTTC.

The chain links TRBV28 to TRBJ2-1; possible D gene TRBD2, 6 bases. The germline V gene encodes CDR1 MDHEN and CDR2 SYDVKM. The CDR3 consists of 11 residues. The ends were cut back, 5 bases at V and 9 bases at J, with 8 bases in the middle. The CDR3: CASSLASEQFF. CDR3 DNA: TGTGCCAGCAGTCTAGCGTCTGAGCAGTTCTTC.